The sequence of this TCR beta chain was determined in a study of tumor and adjacent non-tumor tissue in lung cancer. Overall study: Patients were aged about 30 to 80, about 10 men and a handful of women, stage I to III.

This sample's RNA came from whole unsorted tissue. This non-tumor lung sample came from over 3 cm beyond the tumor edge. Newly diagnosed lung cancer patients had thoracic surgery in China, August–November 2014, without prior chemotherapy. Points on this clonotype: Its target is unknown. The junction departs from the called germline gene at one end, perhaps through a read error.

Study-wide results and caveats: Tumor tissue had significantly higher TCR diversity than normal lung.

Three rounds of nested PCR, following a modified ARM-PCR protocol, produced the TCRbeta library. One entry per CDR3 protein, called by TCRdb with MiXCR from the multiplex PCR reads. The sample has about 90,000 distinct CDR3 sequences, around 76% seen once; the top ten hold about a fifth. This receptor was obtained from a woman between 45 and 65 years old with non-small cell lung cancer. The material sequenced was distant non-tumor lung tissue.

Written as DNA, the CDR3 is TGCGCCAGTAGTGGGGCTGGAGCGCAGCAGCCCCAGTATTTT. This sequence encodes CASSGAGAQQPQYF. The chain has TRBV10-2 and TRBJ1-5; a weak D match, TRBD1 (5 bases). The J call may be wrong; the DNA end is better matched by TRBJ2-3. Germline CDR1 and CDR2: WSHSY and SAAADI. The CDR3 has 14 residues.